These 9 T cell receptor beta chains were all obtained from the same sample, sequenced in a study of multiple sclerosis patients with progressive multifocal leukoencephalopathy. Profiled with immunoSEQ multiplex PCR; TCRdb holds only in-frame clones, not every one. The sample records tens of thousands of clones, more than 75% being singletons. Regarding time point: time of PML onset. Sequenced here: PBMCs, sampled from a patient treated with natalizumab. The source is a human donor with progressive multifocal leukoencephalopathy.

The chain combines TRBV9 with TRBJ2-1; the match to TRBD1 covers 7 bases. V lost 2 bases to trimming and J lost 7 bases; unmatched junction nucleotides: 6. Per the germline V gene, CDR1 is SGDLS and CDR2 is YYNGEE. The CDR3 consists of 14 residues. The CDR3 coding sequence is TGTGCCAGCAGCGTTACAGGGGAATGGAATGAGCAGTTCTTC. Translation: CASSVTGEWNEQFF.

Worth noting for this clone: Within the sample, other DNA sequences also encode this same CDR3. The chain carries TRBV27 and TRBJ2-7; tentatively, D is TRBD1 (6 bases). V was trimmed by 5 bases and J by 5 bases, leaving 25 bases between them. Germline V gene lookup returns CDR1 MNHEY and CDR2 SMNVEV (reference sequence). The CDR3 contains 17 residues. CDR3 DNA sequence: TGTGCCAGCAGTCAGCGCCCGGGTGGGTACAGGGCCGACGAGCAGTACTTC. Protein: CASSQRPGGYRADEQYF.

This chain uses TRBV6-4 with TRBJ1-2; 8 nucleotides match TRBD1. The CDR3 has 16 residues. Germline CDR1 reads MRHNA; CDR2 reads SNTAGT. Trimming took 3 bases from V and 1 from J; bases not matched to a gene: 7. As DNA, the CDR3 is TGTGCCAGCAGTGAGGGACAGGCAGGAAATAACTATGGCTACACCTTC. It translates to CASSEGQAGNNYGYTF.

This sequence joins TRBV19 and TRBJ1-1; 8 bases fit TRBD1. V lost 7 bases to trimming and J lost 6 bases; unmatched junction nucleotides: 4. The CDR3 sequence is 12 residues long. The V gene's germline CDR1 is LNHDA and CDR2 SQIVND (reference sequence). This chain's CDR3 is CASKQGEAEAFF. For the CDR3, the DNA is TGTGCCAGTAAACAGGGGGAAGCTGAAGCTTTCTTT.

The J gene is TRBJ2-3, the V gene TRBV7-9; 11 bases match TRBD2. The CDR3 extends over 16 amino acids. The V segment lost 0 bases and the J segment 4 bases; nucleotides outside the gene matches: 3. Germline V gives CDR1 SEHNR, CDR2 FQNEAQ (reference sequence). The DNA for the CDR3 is TGTGCCAGCAGCTTAGCGGTAGCGGGAGGGGCAGATACGCAGTATTTT. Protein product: CASSLAVAGGADTQYF.

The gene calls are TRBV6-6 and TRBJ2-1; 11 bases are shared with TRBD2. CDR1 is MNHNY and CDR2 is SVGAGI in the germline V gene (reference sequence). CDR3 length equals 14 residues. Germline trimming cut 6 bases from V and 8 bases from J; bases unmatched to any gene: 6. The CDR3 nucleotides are TGTGCCAGCAGGTTTAGCGGGAGGGGGGATGAGCAGTTCTTC. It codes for CASRFSGRGDEQFF.

CDR3 sequence reads: CASSPLKGGLSGNTIYF. For the CDR3, the DNA is TGTGCCAGCTCCCCGCTGAAAGGGGGCCTCTCTGGAAACACCATATATTTT. The chain carries TRBV18 and TRBJ1-3; 7 positions agree with TRBD1. The germline CDR1 and CDR2 sequences are KGHSH and LQKENI. After removal of 6 bases from V and 0 bases from J, the junction contained 11 bases not matched to a gene. This CDR3 is built from 17 residues. Drawing the rest from reference TRBV18 and TRBJ1-3, the complete variable domain is NAGVMQNPRHLVRRRGQEARLRCSPMKGHSHVYWYRQLPEEGLKFMVYLQKENIIDESGMPKERFSAEFPKEGPSILRIQQVVRGDSAAYFCASSPLKGGLSGNTIYFGEGSWLTVV.

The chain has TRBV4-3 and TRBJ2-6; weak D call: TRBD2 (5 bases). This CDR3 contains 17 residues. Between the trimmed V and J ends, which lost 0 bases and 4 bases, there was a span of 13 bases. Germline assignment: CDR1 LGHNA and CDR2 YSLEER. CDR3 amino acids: CASSQEFEGAGANVLTF. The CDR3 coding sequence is TGCGCCAGCAGCCAAGAGTTTGAGGGAGCAGGGGCCAACGTCCTGACTTTC.

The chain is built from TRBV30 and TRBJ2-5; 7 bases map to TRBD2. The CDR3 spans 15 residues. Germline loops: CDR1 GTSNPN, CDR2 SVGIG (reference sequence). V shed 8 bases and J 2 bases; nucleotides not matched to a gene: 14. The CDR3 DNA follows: TGTGCCATCAAGTACGGGGGGAAGGGGCAAGAGACCCAGTACTTC. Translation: CAIKYGGKGQETQYF.